This TCR beta chain was captured by sequencing in a study of graft-versus-host responses after intestinal transplantation. Assay: immunoSEQ multiplex PCR; the TCRdb copy retains only in-frame clones and omits some. The table has about 43,000 clones, approximately 94% seen once. Germline loops: CDR1 KGHSH, CDR2 LQKENI. Trimming cost V 3 bases and J 4 bases; bases outside gene matches: 6. The CDR3 is 17 amino acids. The sequences come from PBMCs, collected about 320 days after intestinal transplant. This TCR derives from a human patient who received an intestinal transplant, so some T cells may come from the graft donor. The rearrangement links TRBV18 to TRBJ2-2; 12 nucleotides align to TRBD1. The CDR3 DNA reads as TGTGCCAGCTCACCTTCGGGACAGGGGGCTAGCACCGGGGAGCTGTTTTTT. This translates into CASSPSGQGASTGELFF.